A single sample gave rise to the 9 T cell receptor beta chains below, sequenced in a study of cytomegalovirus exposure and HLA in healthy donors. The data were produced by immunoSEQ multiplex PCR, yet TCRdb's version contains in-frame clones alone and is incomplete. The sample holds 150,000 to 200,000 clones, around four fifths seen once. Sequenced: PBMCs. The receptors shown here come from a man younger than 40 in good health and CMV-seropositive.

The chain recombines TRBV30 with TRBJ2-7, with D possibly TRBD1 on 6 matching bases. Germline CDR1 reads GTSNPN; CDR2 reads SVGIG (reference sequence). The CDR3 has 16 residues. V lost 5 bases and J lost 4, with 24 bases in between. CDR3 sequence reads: CAWVAPRTAGAYEQYF. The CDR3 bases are TGTGCCTGGGTGGCCCCAAGGACAGCCGGCGCGTACGAGCAGTACTTC.

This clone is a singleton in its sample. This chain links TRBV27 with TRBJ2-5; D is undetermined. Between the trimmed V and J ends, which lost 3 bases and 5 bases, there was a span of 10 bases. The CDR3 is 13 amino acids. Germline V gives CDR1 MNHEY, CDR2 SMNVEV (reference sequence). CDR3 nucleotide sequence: TGTGCCAGCAGTTTCGGCGGTGGGGAGACCCAGTACTTC. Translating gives CASSFGGGETQYF.

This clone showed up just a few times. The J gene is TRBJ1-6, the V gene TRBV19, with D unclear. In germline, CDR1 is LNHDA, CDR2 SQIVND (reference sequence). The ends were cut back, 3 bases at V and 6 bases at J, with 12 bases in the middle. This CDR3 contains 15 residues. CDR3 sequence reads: CASSIVQASNSPLHF. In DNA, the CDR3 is TGTGCCAGTAGTATCGTTCAGGCTTCTAATTCACCCCTCCACTTT.

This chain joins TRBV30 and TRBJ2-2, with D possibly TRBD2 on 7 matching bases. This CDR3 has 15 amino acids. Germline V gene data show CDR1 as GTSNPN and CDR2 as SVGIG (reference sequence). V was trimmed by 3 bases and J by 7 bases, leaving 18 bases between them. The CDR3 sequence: CAWSPNREGVGELFF. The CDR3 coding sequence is TGTGCCTGGAGCCCCAACAGGGAGGGGGTCGGGGAGCTGTTTTTT.

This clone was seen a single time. The CDR3 loop is CASSREAGGNQPQHF. The CDR3 region has the DNA TGCGCCAGCAGCCGAGAGGCGGGGGGTAATCAGCCCCAGCATTTT. This chain uses TRBV4-1 with TRBJ1-5; maybe TRBD1 (5 bases). Per germline, CDR1 MGHRA and CDR2 YSYEKL. Trimming took 4 bases from V and 4 from J, leaving 14 bases between them. This CDR3 has 15 amino acids.

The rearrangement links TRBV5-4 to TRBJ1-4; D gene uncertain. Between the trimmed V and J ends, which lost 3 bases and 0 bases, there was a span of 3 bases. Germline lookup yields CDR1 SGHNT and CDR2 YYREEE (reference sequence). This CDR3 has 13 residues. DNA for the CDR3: TGTGCCAGCAGCTCGGCAACTAATGAAAAACTGTTTTTT. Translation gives CASSSATNEKLFF.

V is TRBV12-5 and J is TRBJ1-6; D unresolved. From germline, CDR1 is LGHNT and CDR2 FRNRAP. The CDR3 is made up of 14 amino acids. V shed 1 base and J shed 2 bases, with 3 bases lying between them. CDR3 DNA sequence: TGTGCTAGTGGTTTGGACACCTATAATTCACCCCTCCACTTT. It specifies CASGLDTYNSPLHF.

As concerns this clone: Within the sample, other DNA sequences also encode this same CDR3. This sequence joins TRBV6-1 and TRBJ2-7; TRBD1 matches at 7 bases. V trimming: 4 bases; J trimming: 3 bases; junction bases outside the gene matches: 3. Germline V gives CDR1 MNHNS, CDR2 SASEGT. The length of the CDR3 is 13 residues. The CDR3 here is CASSVRQGYEQYF. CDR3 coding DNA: TGTGCCAGCAGTGTCCGACAGGGCTACGAGCAGTACTTC.

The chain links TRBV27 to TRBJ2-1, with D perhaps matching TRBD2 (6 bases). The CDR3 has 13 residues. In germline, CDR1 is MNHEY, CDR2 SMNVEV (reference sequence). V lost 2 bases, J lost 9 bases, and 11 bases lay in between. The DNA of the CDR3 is TGTGCCAGCAGTTTAAAAGGGAGGCGTGAGCAGTTCTTC. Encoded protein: CASSLKGRREQFF.